What follows are 9 T cell receptor beta chains derived from one specimen sequenced in a study of T cells in Graves' hyperthyroidism and ophthalmopathy. Amplification of TCR beta CDR3 regions was performed using RNA transcripts as template. RT-PCR in the first round (using the HTBI primer set) targeted the TCR CDR3. From the multiplex PCR reads, TCRdb called clonotypes with MiXCR, one entry per CDR3 protein. The repertoire consists of around 540,000 distinct CDR3 sequences, with approximately 44% occurring once and the leading ten covering about 7.9%. What was sequenced was peripheral blood or thyroid tissue (not recorded which). The receptors stem from a woman aged 18 to 35 with Graves' hyperthyroidism.

This clonotype was counted ten times or more. This chain links TRBV29-1 with TRBJ1-5, with D maybe TRBD1 (5 bases). The CDR3 is 14 amino acids. V was pared by 1 base and J by 4 bases, with 11 bases between. The germline gives CDR1 SQVTM, CDR2 ANQGSEA. The CDR3 is CSVEGGSQNQPQHF. As DNA, the CDR3 is TGCAGCGTTGAAGGGGGCTCCCAAAATCAGCCCCAGCATTTT.

V and J are TRBV5-1 and TRBJ1-2, with D tentatively TRBD1 (6 bases). The germline V gene encodes CDR1 SGHRS and CDR2 YFSETQ. The CDR3 contains 16 residues. Between the trimmed V and J ends, which lost 4 bases and 7 bases, there was a span of 23 bases. The CDR3 nucleotides are TGCGCCAGCAGCCCGAGGTCGGGGGCGGATGGAAGTGGCTACACCTTC. Amino acid sequence: CASSPRSGADGSGYTF.

The V call is TRBV2, the J call TRBJ2-5; 9 nucleotides agree with TRBD1. The germline gives CDR1 SNHLY, CDR2 FYNNEI. There are 15 residues in the CDR3. J gave up 4 bases and V 5 bases, and 8 bases lay outside the gene matches. CDR3 sequence reads: CASSYRGQVGETQYF. The CDR3 nucleotides are TGTGCCAGCAGTTACAGGGGGCAGGTCGGAGAGACCCAGTACTTC.

This clonotype appeared a few times. V is TRBV7-2 and J is TRBJ2-2; D is uncertain. Germline CDR1 SGHTA, CDR2 FQGNSA. The CDR3 has 14 residues. V shed 5 bases and J shed 5 bases, with 12 bases lying between them. In DNA form, the CDR3 reads TGTGCCAGCAGCCAAGATTCACGAACCGGGGAGCTGTTTTTT. This encodes CASSQDSRTGELFF.

About this clonotype itself: This may be a read error: a much more frequent sequence differs by one nucleotide. The chain carries TRBV24-1 and TRBJ2-2; D perhaps matches TRBD2 (5 bases). The CDR3 consists of 11 residues. Germline CDR1 and CDR2: KGHDR and SFDVKD. CDR3 sequence (DNA): TGTGCCACGGAGAACACCGGGGAGCTGTGTTTT. It translates to CATENTGELCF.

The V gene is TRBV12-3 or TRBV12-4, the J gene TRBJ2-2; a possible D gene is TRBD2 (6 bases). Trimming cost V 3 bases and J 7 bases, with 15 bases left between them. This CDR3 has 15 amino acids. CDR3 residues: CASSFRLASDGELFF. As DNA, the CDR3 is TGTGCCAGCAGTTTCCGTCTAGCGTCGGACGGGGAGCTGTTTTTT.

The chain joins TRBV20-1 to TRBJ2-7; TRBD1 matches at 7 bases. The germline CDR1 and CDR2 sequences are DFQATT and SNEGSKA (reference sequence). The ends lost 1 base at V and 0 bases at J; junction bases unmatched: 3. CDR3 size: 14 residues. CDR3 in amino acids: CSARAGTDSYEQYF. Here the CDR3 DNA reads TGCAGTGCTAGAGCCGGGACAGACTCCTACGAGCAGTACTTC.

The chain joins TRBV7-2 to TRBJ1-2, with 7 bases that match TRBD1. Looked up from germline, CDR1 is SGHTA and CDR2 is FQGNSA. Trimming removed 3 bases from V and 4 bases from J; junction bases left unmatched: 8. The CDR3 consists of 15 residues. The CDR3 bases are TGTGCCAGCAGCTTGGAAGGGGGCTATGGCTATGGCTACACCTTC. It yields the protein CASSLEGGYGYGYTF.

This chain joins TRBV7-9 and TRBJ2-7; tentatively, D is TRBD1 (6 bases). This CDR3 is 15 amino acids long. Germline-derived CDR1 and CDR2 are SEHNR and FQNEAQ (reference sequence). V lost 0 bases and J 6 bases, leaving 15 bases between the germline ends. The CDR3 here is CASSLAQGLMSEQYF. The CDR3 DNA is TGTGCCAGCAGCTTAGCACAGGGCCTAATGAGCGAGCAGTACTTC.